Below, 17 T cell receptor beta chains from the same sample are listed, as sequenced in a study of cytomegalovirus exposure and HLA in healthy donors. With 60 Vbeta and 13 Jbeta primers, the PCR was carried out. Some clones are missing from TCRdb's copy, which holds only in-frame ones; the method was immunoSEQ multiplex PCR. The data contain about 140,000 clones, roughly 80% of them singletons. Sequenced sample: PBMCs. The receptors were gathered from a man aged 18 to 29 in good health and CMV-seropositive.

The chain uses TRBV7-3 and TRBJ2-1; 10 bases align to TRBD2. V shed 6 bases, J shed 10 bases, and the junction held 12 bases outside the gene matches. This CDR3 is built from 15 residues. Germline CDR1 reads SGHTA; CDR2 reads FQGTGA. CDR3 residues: CASSPKLAGLGEQFF. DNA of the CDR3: TGTGCCAGCAGTCCAAAACTAGCGGGACTTGGGGAGCAGTTCTTC.

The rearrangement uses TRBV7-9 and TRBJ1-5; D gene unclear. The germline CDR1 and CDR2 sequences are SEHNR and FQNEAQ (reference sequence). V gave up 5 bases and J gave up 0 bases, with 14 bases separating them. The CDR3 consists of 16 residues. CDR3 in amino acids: CASSPSRVGSNQPQHF. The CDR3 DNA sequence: TGTGCCAGCAGCCCATCGAGGGTAGGTAGCAATCAGCCCCAGCATTTT.

CDR3 protein: CASSKAGGRDYNEQFF. The CDR3 region has the DNA TGTGCCAGCAGCAAGGCTGGCGGGAGGGATTACAATGAGCAGTTCTTC. The V gene is TRBV9, the J gene TRBJ2-1; TRBD2 matches 9 bases. Germline assignment: CDR1 SGDLS and CDR2 YYNGEE. CDR3 length: 16 residues. V shed 4 bases and J 4 bases; nucleotides not matched to a gene: 9.

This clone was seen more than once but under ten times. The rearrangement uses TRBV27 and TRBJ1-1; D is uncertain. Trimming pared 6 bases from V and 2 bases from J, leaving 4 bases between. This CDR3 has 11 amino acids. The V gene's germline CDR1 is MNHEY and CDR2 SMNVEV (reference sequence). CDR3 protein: CASRLNTEAFF. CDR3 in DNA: TGTGCCAGCAGACTTAACACTGAAGCTTTCTTT.

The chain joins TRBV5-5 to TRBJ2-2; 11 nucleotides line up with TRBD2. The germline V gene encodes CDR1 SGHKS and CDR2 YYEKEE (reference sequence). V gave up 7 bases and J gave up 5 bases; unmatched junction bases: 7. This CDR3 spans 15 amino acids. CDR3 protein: CASHGSSGRTGELFF. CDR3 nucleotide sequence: TGTGCCAGCCACGGGTCTAGCGGGAGGACCGGGGAGCTGTTTTTT.

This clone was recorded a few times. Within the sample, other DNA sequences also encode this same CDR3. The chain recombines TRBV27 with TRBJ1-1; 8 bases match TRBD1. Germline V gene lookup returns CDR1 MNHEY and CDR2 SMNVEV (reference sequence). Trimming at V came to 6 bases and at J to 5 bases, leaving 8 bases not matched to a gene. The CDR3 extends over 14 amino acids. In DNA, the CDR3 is TGTGCCAGCAGCTCTAGACAGGGGTGGACTGAAGCTTTCTTT. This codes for CASSSRQGWTEAFF.

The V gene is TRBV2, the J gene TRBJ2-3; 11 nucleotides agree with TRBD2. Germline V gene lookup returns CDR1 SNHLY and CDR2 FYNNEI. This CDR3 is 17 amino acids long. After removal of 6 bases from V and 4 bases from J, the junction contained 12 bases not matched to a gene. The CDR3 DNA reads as TGTGCCAGCAGAGACCAACTAGCGGGAGTTTTCCCAGATACGCAGTATTTT. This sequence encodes CASRDQLAGVFPDTQYF.

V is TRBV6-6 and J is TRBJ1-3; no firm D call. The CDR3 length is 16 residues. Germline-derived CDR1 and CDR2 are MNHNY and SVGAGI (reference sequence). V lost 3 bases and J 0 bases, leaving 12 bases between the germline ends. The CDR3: CASSYAASSSGNTIYF. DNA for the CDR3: TGTGCCAGCAGTTATGCGGCTTCGAGCTCTGGAAACACCATATATTTT.

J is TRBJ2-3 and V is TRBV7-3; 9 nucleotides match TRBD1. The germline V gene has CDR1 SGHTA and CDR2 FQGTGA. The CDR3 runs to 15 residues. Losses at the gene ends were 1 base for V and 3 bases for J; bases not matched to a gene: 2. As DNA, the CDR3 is TGTGCCAGCAGCTTAATCGGACAGGGGACAGATACGCAGTATTTT. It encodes CASSLIGQGTDTQYF. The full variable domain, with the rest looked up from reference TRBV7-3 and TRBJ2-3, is GAGVSQTPSNKVTEKGKYVELRCDPISGHTALYWYRQSLGQGPEFLIYFQGTGAADDSGLPNDRFFAVRPEGSVSTLKIQRTERGDSAVYLCASSLIGQGTDTQYFGPGTRLTVL.

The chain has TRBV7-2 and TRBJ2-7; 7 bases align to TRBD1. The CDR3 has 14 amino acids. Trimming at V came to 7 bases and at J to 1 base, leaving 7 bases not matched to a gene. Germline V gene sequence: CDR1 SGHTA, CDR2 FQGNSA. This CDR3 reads CASIIDRASYEQYF. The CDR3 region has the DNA TGTGCCAGCATAATCGACAGGGCGTCCTACGAGCAGTACTTC.

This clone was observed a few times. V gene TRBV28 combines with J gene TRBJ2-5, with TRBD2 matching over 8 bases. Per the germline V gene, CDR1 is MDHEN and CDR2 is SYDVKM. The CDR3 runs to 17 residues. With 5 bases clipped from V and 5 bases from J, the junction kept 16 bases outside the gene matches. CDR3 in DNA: TGTGCCAGCAGTCCCTCGTTAGCGGGATATAAAGAGGAGACCCAGTACTTC. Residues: CASSPSLAGYKEETQYF.

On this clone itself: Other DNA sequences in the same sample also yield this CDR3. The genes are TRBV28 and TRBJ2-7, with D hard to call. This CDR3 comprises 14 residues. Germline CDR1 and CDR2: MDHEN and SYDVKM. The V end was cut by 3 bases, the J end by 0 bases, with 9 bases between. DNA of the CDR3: TGTGCCAGCAGTTTTAGCCTGATCTCCTACGAGCAGTACTTC. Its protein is CASSFSLISYEQYF.

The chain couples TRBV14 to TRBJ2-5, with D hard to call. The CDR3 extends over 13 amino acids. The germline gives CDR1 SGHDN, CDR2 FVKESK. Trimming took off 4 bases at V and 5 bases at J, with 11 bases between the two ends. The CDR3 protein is CASSPYATETQYF. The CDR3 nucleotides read TGTGCCAGCAGCCCCTATGCCACGGAGACCCAGTACTTC.

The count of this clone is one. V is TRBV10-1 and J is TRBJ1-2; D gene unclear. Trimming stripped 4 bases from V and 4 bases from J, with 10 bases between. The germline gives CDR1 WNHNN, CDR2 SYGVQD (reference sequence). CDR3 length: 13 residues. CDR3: CASSAGGSYGYTF. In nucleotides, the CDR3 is TGCGCCAGCAGTGCAGGAGGTTCCTATGGCTACACCTTC.

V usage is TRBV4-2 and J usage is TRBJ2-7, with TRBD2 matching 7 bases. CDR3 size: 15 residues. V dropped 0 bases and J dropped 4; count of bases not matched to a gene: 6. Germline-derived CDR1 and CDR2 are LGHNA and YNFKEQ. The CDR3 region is CASSQEMGEGYEQYF. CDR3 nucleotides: TGTGCCAGCAGCCAAGAGATGGGGGAGGGGTACGAGCAGTACTTC.

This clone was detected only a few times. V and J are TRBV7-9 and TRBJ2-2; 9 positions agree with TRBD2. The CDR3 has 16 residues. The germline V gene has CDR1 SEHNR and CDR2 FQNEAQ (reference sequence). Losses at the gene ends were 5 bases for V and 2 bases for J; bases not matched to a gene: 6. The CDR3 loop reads CASSTLAGINTGELFF. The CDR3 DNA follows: TGTGCCAGCAGCACCCTAGCGGGGATAAACACCGGGGAGCTGTTTTTT.

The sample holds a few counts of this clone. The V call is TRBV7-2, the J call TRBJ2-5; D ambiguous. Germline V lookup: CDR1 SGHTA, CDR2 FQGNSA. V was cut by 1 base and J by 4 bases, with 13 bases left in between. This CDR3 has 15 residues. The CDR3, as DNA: TGTGCCAGCAGCTTAGACCTCACAGTTGGAGAGACCCAGTACTTC. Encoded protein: CASSLDLTVGETQYF.